This T cell receptor beta chain derives from a study of CD8 T cells in ankylosing spondylitis. Quantitative molecular-barcoded 5'-RACE generated the TCR beta libraries. TCRdb reanalysed the 5' RACE reads using MiXCR and keeps one entry per CDR3 protein. The sample includes about 840,000 distinct CDR3 sequences, over 9.5% of them seen just once. V lost 6 bases and J lost 8, with 11 bases in between. The CDR3 has 11 amino acids. The germline V gene has CDR1 DFQATT and CDR2 SNEGSKA (reference sequence). Broader study findings: What seemed typical of ankylosing spondylitis blood was a TCR beta motif built from 8 or 9 highly homologous variants. Peripheral blood samples showed relatively rare disease-linked clones, and these clones were CD8+.

Note on this clonotype: Its antigen is as yet unknown.

The chain links TRBV20-1 to TRBJ2-1; no reliable D call. Sequenced: blood, either unsorted or a sorted T cell fraction (not recorded which). The TCR was taken from a male donor with ankylosing spondylitis. The CDR3 region is CSASSFYEQFF. CDR3 DNA: TGCAGTGCCTCGAGCTTCTATGAGCAGTTCTTC.